This is a list of T cell receptor beta chains from one sample in a study of blood T cells in healthy people across ages. Using its own MiXCR run on the 5' RACE reads, TCRdb lists one record per CDR3 protein. Of about a million distinct CDR3 sequences listed, roughly 50% are singletons. Sequenced: blood. The source is an older woman in good health. Each CDR3 is given without its conserved first and last residue.

V gene	J gene	CDR3 protein
TRBV25-1	TRBJ1-2	ASSPSEANYGYT
TRBV18	TRBJ2-5	ASSPGQGTQETQY
TRBV29-1	TRBJ2-4	SVWGGRDIQY
TRBV7-2	TRBJ1-1	ASSSGFVYTEAF
TRBV9	TRBJ2-5	ASSVETSSETQY
TRBV29-1	TRBJ2-7	SVREGQSSYNEQY
TRBV7-6	TRBJ2-3	ASSGVAEPDTQY
TRBV7-3	TRBJ2-7	ASSFTILVQTYEQY
TRBV20-1	TRBJ2-1	SATTGTRPSDEQF
TRBV2	.	ASSDLFLADYEQY
TRBV27	TRBJ2-7	ASRDGALADNEQY
TRBV3-1	TRBJ2-7	ASSYGTSGEQY
TRBV6-6	TRBJ1-4	ASSYCVLNEKLF
TRBV29-1	TRBJ2-3	SVETATDTQY
TRBV7-2	TRBJ2-7	ASSSQPAAGEQY
TRBV28	.	ASDRGTGVYEQY
TRBV28	TRBJ2-7	ASRPRHLSYEQY
TRBV5-1	TRBJ2-5	ASILQGGREETQY
TRBV14	TRBJ2-5	ASSQNWEAIEQY
TRBV2	TRBJ2-2	ASNLASGNTGELF
TRBV13	TRBJ2-4	ASSLKWQGKDEQY
TRBV12-3/TRBV12-4	TRBJ2-1	ASSFKAGPIHNEQF
TRBV4-3	TRBJ2-1	ASSRGTGGGNEQF
TRBV6-5	TRBJ2-1	ASRTAGHNLNEQF
TRBV28	TRBJ1-2	ASGNPYGYT
TRBV20-1	TRBJ2-5	SAIPRGETQY
TRBV6-5	TRBJ2-3	ASSYSILSLYGSHADTQY
TRBV14	TRBJ2-7	ASSQGIRGKY
TRBV25-1	TRBJ2-7	ASSELTDSYEQY
TRBV3-1	TRBJ2-7	ASSQPPRAQY
TRBV12-3/TRBV12-4	TRBJ1-4	ASSWAGDYEKLF
TRBV28	TRBJ1-2	ASSLQGEGGGGYT
TRBV5-6	.	ASSWATSGRDEQY
TRBV7-9	.	ASSLLPPMTQY
TRBV14	TRBJ2-7	ASSPGLSSYEQY
TRBV20-1	TRBJ2-6	SARGLSAGANVLT
TRBV7-2	.	ASSFNSVSRYEQY
TRBV5-5	.	ASSLPSRNYEQY
TRBV14	TRBJ2-5	ASSQTIYERY
TRBV29-1	TRBJ2-7	SGLAHDYEQY
TRBV5-1	TRBJ2-1	ASRRTSGSNEQF
TRBV7-3	TRBJ2-1	ASRDGSSNEQF
TRBV29-1	TRBJ2-6	SVGRGNSRANVLT
TRBV7-2	TRBJ1-3	ASRVGVNTGNTIY
TRBV27	TRBJ2-1	ASGRLSSYNEQF
TRBV27	TRBJ2-3	ASSHYPTGGGTDTQY
TRBV28	TRBJ2-5	ASSLPRGLQETQY
TRBV12-3/TRBV12-4	TRBJ2-3	ASSVLAGVRDTQY
TRBV4-1	TRBJ2-2	ASSQVVRLAGVGTGELF
TRBV7-9	TRBJ1-2	ASSLVSKTRGTNYGYT
TRBV6-2/TRBV6-3	TRBJ2-7	ATLAGGPYEQY
TRBV25-1	TRBJ2-4	ASSGAKNIQY
TRBV7-8	TRBJ2-6	ATARRGPELGGANVLT